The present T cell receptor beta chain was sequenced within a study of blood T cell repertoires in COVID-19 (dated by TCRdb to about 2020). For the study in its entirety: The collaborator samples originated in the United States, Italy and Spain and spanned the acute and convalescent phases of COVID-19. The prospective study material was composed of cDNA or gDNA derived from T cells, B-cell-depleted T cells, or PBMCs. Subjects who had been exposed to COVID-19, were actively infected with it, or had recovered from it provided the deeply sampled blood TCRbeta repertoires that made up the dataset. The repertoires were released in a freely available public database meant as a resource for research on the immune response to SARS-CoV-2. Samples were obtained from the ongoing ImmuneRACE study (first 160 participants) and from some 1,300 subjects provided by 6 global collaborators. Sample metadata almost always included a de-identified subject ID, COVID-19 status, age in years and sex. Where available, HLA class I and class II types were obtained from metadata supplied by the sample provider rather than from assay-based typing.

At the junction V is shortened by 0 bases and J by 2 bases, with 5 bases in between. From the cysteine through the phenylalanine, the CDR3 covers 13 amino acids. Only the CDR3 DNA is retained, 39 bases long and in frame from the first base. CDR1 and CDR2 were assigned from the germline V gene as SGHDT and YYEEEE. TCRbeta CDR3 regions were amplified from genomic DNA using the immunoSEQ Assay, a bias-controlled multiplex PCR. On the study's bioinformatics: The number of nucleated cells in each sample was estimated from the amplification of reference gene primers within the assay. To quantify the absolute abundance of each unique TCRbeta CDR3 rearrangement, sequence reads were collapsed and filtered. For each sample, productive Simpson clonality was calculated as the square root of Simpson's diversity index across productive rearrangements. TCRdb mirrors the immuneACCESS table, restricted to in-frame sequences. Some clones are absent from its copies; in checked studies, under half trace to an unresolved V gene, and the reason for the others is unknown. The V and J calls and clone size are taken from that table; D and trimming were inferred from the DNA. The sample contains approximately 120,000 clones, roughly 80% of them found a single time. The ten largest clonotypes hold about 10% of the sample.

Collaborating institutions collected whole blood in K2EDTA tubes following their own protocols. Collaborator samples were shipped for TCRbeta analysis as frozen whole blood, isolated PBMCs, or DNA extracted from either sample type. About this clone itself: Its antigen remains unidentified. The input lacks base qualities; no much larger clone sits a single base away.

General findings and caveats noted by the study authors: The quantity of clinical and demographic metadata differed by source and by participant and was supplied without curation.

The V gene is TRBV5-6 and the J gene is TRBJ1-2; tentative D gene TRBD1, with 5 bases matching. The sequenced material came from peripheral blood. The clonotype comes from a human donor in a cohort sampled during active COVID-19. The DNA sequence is TGTGCCAGCAGCTTGGGACAGAACTATGGCTACACCTTC. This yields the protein CASSLGQNYGYTF.